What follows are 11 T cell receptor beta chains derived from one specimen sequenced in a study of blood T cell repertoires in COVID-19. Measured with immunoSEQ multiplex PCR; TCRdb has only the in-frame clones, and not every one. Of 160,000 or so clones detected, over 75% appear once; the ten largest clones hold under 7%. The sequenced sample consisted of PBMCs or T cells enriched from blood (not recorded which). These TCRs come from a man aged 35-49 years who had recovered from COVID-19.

CDR3 region: CASSLLAGVANYEQYF. CDR3 coding DNA: TGCGCCAGCAGCTTGCTAGCGGGGGTCGCGAACTACGAGCAGTACTTC. The V call is TRBV5-1, the J call TRBJ2-7; 10 nucleotides match TRBD2. Trimming cost V 1 base and J 3 bases; bases outside gene matches: 7. Germline V lookup: CDR1 SGHRS, CDR2 YFSETQ. There are 16 residues in the CDR3.

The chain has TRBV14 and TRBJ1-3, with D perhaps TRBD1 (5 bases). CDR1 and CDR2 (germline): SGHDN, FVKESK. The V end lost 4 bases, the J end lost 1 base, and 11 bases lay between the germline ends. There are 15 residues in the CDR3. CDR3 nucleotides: TGTGCCAGCAGCCGAAACTCAGGGTCTGGAAACACCATATATTTT. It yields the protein CASSRNSGSGNTIYF. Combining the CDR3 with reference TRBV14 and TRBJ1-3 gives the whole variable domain EAGVTQFPSHSVIEKGQTVTLRCDPISGHDNLYWYRRVMGKEIKFLLHFVKESKQDESGMPNNRFLAERTGGTYSTLKVQPAELEDSGVYFCASSRNSGSGNTIYFGEGSWLTVV.

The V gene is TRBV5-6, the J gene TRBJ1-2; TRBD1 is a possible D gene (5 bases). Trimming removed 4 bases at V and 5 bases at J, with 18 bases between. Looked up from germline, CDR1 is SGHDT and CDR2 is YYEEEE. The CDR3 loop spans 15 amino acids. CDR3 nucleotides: TGTGCCAGCAGCCCTTTTGGGGGGGTTTTTTATGGCTACACCTTC. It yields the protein CASSPFGGVFYGYTF.

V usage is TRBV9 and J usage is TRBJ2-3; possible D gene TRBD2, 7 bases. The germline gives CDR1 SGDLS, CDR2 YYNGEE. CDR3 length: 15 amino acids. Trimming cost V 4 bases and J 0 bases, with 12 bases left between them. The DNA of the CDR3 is TGTGCCAGCAGCTGGGGGGGCATGAGCACAGATACGCAGTATTTT. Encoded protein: CASSWGGMSTDTQYF.

For the CDR3, the DNA is TGTGCCAGCAGCCCGGGGAGGACCTTCTCTGGAAACACCATATATTTT. Its translation is CASSPGRTFSGNTIYF. The chain combines TRBV9 with TRBJ1-3; unclear D gene. V lost 4 bases and J lost 0, with 14 bases in between. The V gene's germline CDR1 is SGDLS and CDR2 YYNGEE. The CDR3 runs to 16 residues.

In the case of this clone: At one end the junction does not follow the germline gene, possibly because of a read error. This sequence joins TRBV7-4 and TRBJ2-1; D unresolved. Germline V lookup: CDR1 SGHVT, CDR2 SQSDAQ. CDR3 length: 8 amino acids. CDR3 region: CASISTVF. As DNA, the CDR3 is TGTGCCAGCATTTCCACAGTCTTC.

The CDR3 region is CASRPGSSYNEQFF. The DNA of the CDR3 is TGTGCCAGCCGACCCGGGAGCTCCTACAATGAGCAGTTCTTC. J is TRBJ2-1 and V is TRBV2, with a weak D call TRBD2 (6 bases). CDR1 is SNHLY and CDR2 is FYNNEI in the germline V gene. The CDR3 covers 14 residues. Trimming took 8 bases from V and 0 from J, leaving 11 bases between them.

The DNA of the CDR3 is TGTGCCAGCAGTTTATCCGGGGGTTGGACGGGTACTTCACCCCTCCACTTT. This encodes CASSLSGGWTGTSPLHF. The chain has TRBV28 and TRBJ1-6, with D tentatively TRBD1 (5 bases). Trimming removed 1 base at V and 9 bases at J, with 19 bases between. CDR3 size: 17 residues. Per the germline V gene, CDR1 is MDHEN and CDR2 is SYDVKM.

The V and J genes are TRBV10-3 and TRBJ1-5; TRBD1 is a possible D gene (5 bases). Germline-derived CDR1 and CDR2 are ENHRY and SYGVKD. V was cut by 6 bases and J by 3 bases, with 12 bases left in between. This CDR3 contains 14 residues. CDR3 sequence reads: CAIRPSDTNQPQHF. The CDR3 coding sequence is TGTGCCATCAGACCGTCGGACACCAATCAGCCCCAGCATTTT.

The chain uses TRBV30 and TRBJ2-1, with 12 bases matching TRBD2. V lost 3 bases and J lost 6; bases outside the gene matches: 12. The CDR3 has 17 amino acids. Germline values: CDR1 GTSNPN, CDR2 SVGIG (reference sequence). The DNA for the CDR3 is TGTGCCTGGAGCTTAGGGCTAGCGGGGGGGCCGATCAATGAGCAGTTCTTC. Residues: CAWSLGLAGGPINEQFF.

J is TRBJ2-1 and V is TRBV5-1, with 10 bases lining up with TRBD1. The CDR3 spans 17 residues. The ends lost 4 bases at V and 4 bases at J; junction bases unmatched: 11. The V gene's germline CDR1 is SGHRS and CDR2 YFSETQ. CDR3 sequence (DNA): TGCGCCAGCAGCCCTCCGGAAAGGGACAGGGGTTACAATGAGCAGTTCTTC. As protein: CASSPPERDRGYNEQFF.